This paragraph covers one T cell receptor beta chain sequence. The antigen remains unidentified. The RNA, about 0.45 to 1 ug, was put through reverse transcription using random hexamers. Multiplex PCR with immunoSEQ amplified the TCR beta CDR3 across 54 Vbeta and 13 Jbeta. TCRdb itself ran the immunoSEQ multiplex PCR reads through MiXCR, one entry per CDR3 protein. The table lists 200,000 to 250,000 distinct CDR3 sequences, 95% of them singletons. Bulk CD8+ and CD4+ cells came from magnetic negative isolation; CD8+ TEMRA by FACS. The data are from a study of CD8 T cells in Susac syndrome. Germline loops: CDR1 SEHNR, CDR2 FQNEAQ (reference sequence). V shed 1 base and J shed 0 bases, with 10 bases lying between them. The CDR3 has 16 amino acids. Overall study findings and caveats: The study's TCR sequencing and HLA analysis drew on a certain number of individuals. That number was acknowledged as relatively small.

The material sequenced was CD4+ T cells from PBMCs. The sequence came from a human donor with multiple sclerosis. The genes are TRBV7-9 and TRBJ2-4; D perhaps matches TRBD1 (6 bases). Here the CDR3 reads CASSLGTGLAKNIQYF. CDR3 coding DNA: TGTGCCAGCAGCTTAGGAACAGGGTTAGCCAAAAACATTCAGTACTTC.